Below, 29 T cell receptor beta chains from the same sample are listed, as sequenced in a study of tumor and adjacent non-tumor tissue in lung cancer. The library came from three nested PCR rounds adapted from ARM-PCR protocols. In TCRdb, the multiplex PCR reads were re-called with MiXCR into one record per CDR3 protein. The profile covers about 66,000 distinct CDR3 sequences, with around three quarters appearing a single time and 28% taken by the ten largest. RNA was extracted from bulk tissue without any cell sorting. The sequencing input was lung tumor tissue. These receptors all come from a man aged 60-69 years with non-small cell lung cancer.

The rearrangement uses TRBV11-2 and TRBJ1-2, with TRBD1 as a possible D gene (6 bases). Trimming pared 6 bases from V and 9 bases from J, leaving 17 bases between. Germline CDR1 reads SGHAT; CDR2 reads FQNNGV. The CDR3 is 13 amino acids. CDR3 coding DNA: TGTGCCAGCAGTCCCGGGGGGGCAAGCAGCTACACCTTC. This gives the protein CASSPGGASSYTF.

The V call is TRBV28, the J call TRBJ2-3, with 8 bases fitting TRBD1. This CDR3 has 15 amino acids. Germline assignment: CDR1 MDHEN and CDR2 SYDVKM. After removal of 9 bases from V and 6 bases from J, the junction contained 14 bases not matched to a gene. The CDR3 is CASPQTGAATDTQYF. CDR3 nucleotides: TGTGCCAGTCCCCAGACAGGGGCGGCTACGGATACGCAGTATTTT.

Note on this clonotype: The conserved final phenylalanine or tryptophan is absent from the CDR3, which likely points to a read error. The V gene is TRBV20-1, the J gene TRBJ2-1; possible D gene TRBD2, 6 bases. Trimming shortened V by 1 base and J by 5 bases, and 9 bases separated the two germline ends. Per the germline V gene, CDR1 is DFQATT and CDR2 is SNEGSKA (reference sequence). The CDR3 has 13 amino acids. CDR3 loop: CSARVAVNNEQFL. For the CDR3, the DNA is TGCAGTGCTAGAGTAGCGGTGAACAATGAGCAGTTCTTA.

This clonotype turned up a few times. The chain uses TRBV5-1 and TRBJ2-7; 7 bases are a match to TRBD2. The ends lost 4 bases at V and 5 bases at J; junction bases unmatched: 6. CDR1 and CDR2 (germline): SGHRS, YFSETQ. The length of the CDR3 is 13 residues. CDR3 nucleotide sequence: TGCGCCAGCAGCCCGGGCGGGAGCCACGAGCAGTACTTC. This codes for CASSPGGSHEQYF.

In the case of this clonotype: In this CDR3 the conserved last residue, phenylalanine or tryptophan, is missing, so a read error is likely. This sequence joins TRBV29-1 and TRBJ2-3; D tentatively fits TRBD1 or TRBD2 (5 bases each). Germline V CDR1 and CDR2: SQVTM, ANQGSEA. The CDR3 is 11 residues long. The CDR3 reads CGGRYADTQYL. CDR3 nucleotides: TGCGGGGGACGGTACGCAGATACGCAGTATCTT.

Turning to this clonotype: No conserved phenylalanine or tryptophan is present at the end of the CDR3, so a read error is the likely explanation. This chain links TRBV19 with TRBJ2-2; D remains unclear. CDR1 and CDR2 (germline): LNHDA, SQIVND (reference sequence). The CDR3 covers 13 residues. The CDR3: CGSSAANTGELFL. In DNA, the CDR3 is TGTGGCAGTAGTGCAGCGAACACCGGGGAGCTGTTTTTA.

Of note for this clonotype: At one end the junction does not follow the germline gene, possibly because of a read error. This chain uses TRBV6-1 with TRBJ2-3; 8 bases align to TRBD2. The CDR3 spans 15 residues. Germline V lookup: CDR1 MNHNS, CDR2 SASEGT. CDR3 protein: CANSERSGRHDTQYF. The CDR3 nucleotides are TGTGCCAACAGTGAAAGAAGCGGGAGACATGATACGCAGTATTTT.

Points on this clonotype: Here the CDR3 omits its conserved ending phenylalanine or tryptophan, so a read error is the likely source. The rearrangement joins TRBV20-1 to TRBJ2-7, with D possibly being TRBD2 (6 bases). The CDR3 is 13 amino acids. The germline CDR1 and CDR2 sequences are DFQATT and SNEGSKA (reference sequence). The CDR3 sequence is CSGLAENSYEQYL. For the CDR3, the DNA is TGCAGTGGTTTAGCGGAGAATTCCTACGAACAGTACTTA.

Notes on this clonotype: A read error may account for a junction end that differs from germline. The rearrangement joins TRBV20-1 to TRBJ1-1; D might be TRBD1 (5 bases). CDR3 length: 15 residues. Germline loops: CDR1 DFQATT, CDR2 SNEGSKA (reference sequence). The DNA of the CDR3 is TGCAGCGCTAGAAGGTCAGGGCTGATGAACACTGAAGCTTTCTTT. This gives the protein CSARRSGLMNTEAFF.

Regarding this clonotype: An end of the junction differs from the germline gene, which may be a read error. The chain combines TRBV6-5 with TRBJ1-1, with D perhaps TRBD1 (5 bases). The germline V gene has CDR1 MNHEY and CDR2 SVGAGI. The CDR3 spans 16 residues. The CDR3, as DNA: TGTGTCAGCAGTTACTCGTGGGGGGGTAGTAGGACTGAAGCTTTCTTT. Translated, it gives CVSSYSWGGSRTEAFF.

About this clonotype: Because it lacks the conserved phenylalanine or tryptophan at the end, this CDR3 is likely a read error. DNA for the CDR3: TGTGCCAGCAGTCGCTGGACTAGCGGGAGGCGAGAGACCCAGTACCTA. Protein sequence: CASSRWTSGRRETQYL. The rearrangement uses TRBV14 and TRBJ2-5; 14 bases align to TRBD2. V shed 6 bases, J shed 4 bases, and the junction held 7 bases outside the gene matches. This CDR3 is 16 amino acids long. Germline CDR1 and CDR2: SGHDN and FVKESK.

Details on this clonotype: Since a much larger clone is just one base distant, this may be a read error. The chain links TRBV19 to TRBJ2-3; 7 bases fit TRBD2. V gave up 11 bases and J gave up 4 bases; unmatched junction bases: 6. Germline loops: CDR1 LNHDA, CDR2 SQIVND (reference sequence). This CDR3 is 12 amino acids long. The CDR3, as DNA: TGTGCCGGTGGGGGGGTCCCAGATACGCAGTATTTT. It codes for CAGGGVPDTQYF.

A remark on this clonotype: Relative to the germline gene, one junction end is altered; a read error may explain this. The gene calls are TRBV6-5 and TRBJ1-1; the D gene is possibly TRBD1 (5 bases). CDR1 and CDR2 from the germline V gene are MNHEY and SVGAGI. This CDR3 is built from 14 residues. In DNA form, the CDR3 reads TGTGCCAGCACATACTTACAGGCGAACACCGAAGCTTTCTTT. It codes for CASTYLQANTEAFF.

The gene calls are TRBV12-3 or TRBV12-4 and TRBJ2-2; 9 nucleotides match TRBD2. The CDR3 totals 14 residues. The CDR3 nucleotides read TGTACTAGCAGTTCGGGACTAGCAGTCGGGGAGCTGTTTTTT. It yields the protein CTSSSGLAVGELFF.

On this clonotype: One junction end disagrees with the germline gene, perhaps due to a read error. The chain combines TRBV24-1 with TRBJ2-6; no firm D call. Germline V lookup: CDR1 KGHDR, CDR2 SFDVKD. The CDR3 is made up of 16 amino acids. The chain's CDR3 is CATEPNKESGANVLTF. CDR3 nucleotides: TGTGCCACCGAGCCGAACAAGGAGTCTGGTGCCAACGTCCTGACTTTC.

With regard to this clonotype: An end of the junction does not agree with germline; a read error may underlie this. The chain has TRBV20-1 and TRBJ2-2; possible D gene TRBD2, 6 bases. CDR3 length: 14 amino acids. The germline gives CDR1 DFQATT, CDR2 SNEGSKA (reference sequence). The CDR3 loop is CSAGEGGNTRELFF. The CDR3 DNA sequence: TGCAGTGCTGGAGAAGGAGGGAACACCCGGGAGCTGTTTTTT.

Concerning this clonotype: The junction departs from germline at one end; a sequencing error may be responsible. The rearrangement links TRBV5-4 to TRBJ2-3; 10 bases line up with TRBD1. The CDR3 extends over 15 amino acids. Germline lookup yields CDR1 SGHNT and CDR2 YYREEE (reference sequence). CDR3 loop: CVSSPGTGDEDTQYF. The CDR3 bases are TGTGTCAGCAGCCCCGGGACAGGGGATGAGGATACGCAGTATTTT.

The rearrangement joins TRBV6-2 or TRBV6-3 to TRBJ2-2; no clear D gene. With 2 bases removed from V and 3 bases from J, the gap between germline ends came to 13 bases. The CDR3 loop spans 16 amino acids. Germline V CDR1 and CDR2: MNHEY, SVGEGT. CDR3 residues: CASSYERSWDTGELFF. In nucleotides, the CDR3 is TGTGCCAGCAGTTACGAGCGTAGCTGGGACACCGGGGAGCTGTTTTTT.

In regard to this clonotype: This sequence may be a read error, since a much larger clone differs from it by one base. This chain links TRBV28 with TRBJ2-1; D not resolved. CDR3 length: 14 amino acids. Germline CDR1 MDHEN, CDR2 SYDVKM. The CDR3: CASSFGGVYNDQFF. For the CDR3, the DNA is TGTGCCAGCAGTTTTGGTGGCGTCTACAATGATCAGTTCTTC.

The chain employs TRBV29-1 and TRBJ2-7, with D possibly matching TRBD2 (5 bases). Germline CDR1 SQVTM, CDR2 ANQGSEA. V was trimmed by 4 bases and J by 3 bases, leaving 19 bases between them. The CDR3 has 15 residues. The DNA of the CDR3 is TGCAGCGTTGGAGATTCTACTAGTAGGAACTACGAGCAGTACTTC. Protein: CSVGDSTSRNYEQYF.

Regarding this clonotype: One end of the junction is discordant with germline, which a read error may explain. The CDR3, as DNA: TGTCCCAGCAGCTCCCAAACGAGTGCCGAGCCGTTCTTC. This gives the protein CPSSSQTSAEPFF. V is TRBV11-2 and J is TRBJ2-1; D is unclear. Germline V gene sequence: CDR1 SGHAT, CDR2 FQNNGV. This CDR3 is 13 amino acids long.

This clonotype was recorded at least ten times. Since no conserved phenylalanine or tryptophan closes the CDR3, a read error is the likely cause. The chain employs TRBV11-1 and TRBJ1-1; TRBD1 is a possible D gene (5 bases). The CDR3 has 13 amino acids. V lost 0 bases, J lost 7 bases, and 9 bases lay in between. CDR1 SGHAT and CDR2 FQDESV come from the germline V gene (reference sequence). CDR3 bases: TGTGCCAGCAGCTTAGCGCCGGGGGATGAAGCTTTCTCT. Translated: CASSLAPGDEAFS.

This clonotype was found many times. CDR3 sequence: CSVAGHNEAFF. CDR3 coding DNA: TGCAGTGTTGCAGGGCACAATGAAGCTTTCTTT. The V and J genes are TRBV20-1 and TRBJ1-1; maybe TRBD1 (5 bases). CDR1 is DFQATT, CDR2 SNEGSKA, per germline (reference sequence). The CDR3 contains 11 residues. V was clipped by 7 bases and J by 7 bases, with 13 bases between them.

The chain combines TRBV6-5 with TRBJ1-2; TRBD1 is a possible D gene (6 bases). The length of the CDR3 is 14 residues. V lost 9 bases and J 11 bases, leaving 25 bases between the germline ends. Per the germline V gene, CDR1 is MNHEY and CDR2 is SVGAGI. CDR3 amino acids: CARSPQGAKYEYTF. The CDR3 coding sequence is TGTGCCAGAAGTCCACAGGGAGCTAAATATGAATACACCTTC.

For this clonotype: A read error may account for a junction end that differs from germline. The J gene is TRBJ2-3, the V gene TRBV6-1, with 7 bases that match TRBD2. CDR3 length: 16 residues. CDR1 and CDR2 from the germline V gene are MNHNS and SASEGT. The CDR3 loop reads CASGEAGSRRTDTQNF. CDR3 coding DNA: TGTGCCAGCGGTGAAGCGGGGTCTCGACGAACAGATACACAGAATTTT.

Turning to this clonotype: The junction and the germline gene differ at one end; a read error may be behind it. This sequence joins TRBV6-5 and TRBJ2-3; D remains ambiguous. CDR1 is MNHEY and CDR2 is SVGAGI in the germline V gene. The CDR3 runs to 16 residues. The CDR3 nucleotides read TGTGCCGGTAGTCGAGACCACCCGGTTGGCACAGATACGCAATATTTT. As protein: CAGSRDHPVGTDTQYF.

To note about this clonotype: The junction differs from germline at one of its ends, possibly a read error. This rearrangement joins TRBV29-1 to TRBJ2-3; perhaps TRBD2 as D (6 bases). The CDR3 loop spans 14 amino acids. In germline, CDR1 is SQVTM, CDR2 ANQGSEA. The CDR3 protein is CSVAGTTSTDMQYF. The CDR3 coding sequence is TGCAGCGTTGCCGGCACAACTAGCACAGATATGCAGTATTTT.

Regarding this clonotype: Its ends do not fully match the called genes, so a read error is possible. This sequence joins TRBV6-1 and TRBJ2-3, with D possibly being TRBD1 or TRBD2 (5 bases each). The CDR3 is 14 residues long. Per germline, CDR1 MNHNS and CDR2 SASEGT. CDR3 nucleotides: TGTACCAGCAGTTCGGGGCGTTCGACAGATACGCAGTACTTT. This translates into CTSSSGRSTDTQYF.

Details on this clonotype: Germline and junction disagree at one end, which may indicate a read error. V is TRBV11-2 and J is TRBJ1-5; D is unclear. CDR1 SGHAT and CDR2 FQNNGV come from the germline V gene. The CDR3 has 13 residues. The CDR3 region has the DNA TGTGCCAGCAGCGTAGATCGGGGTCAGCACCAGCATTTT. This codes for CASSVDRGQHQHF.